This T cell receptor (beta chain) stems from a study of cytotoxic CD8 clonotypes in ibrutinib-treated CLL. Study-wide points: Whereas clonality rose at ibrutinib response, it declined toward baseline at progression.

Investigators sourced approximately 2 micrograms of genomic DNA from cryopreserved PBMCs for TCR beta libraries. The sequencing depth, 1 in 200,000 to 1 in 1 million T cells, was the target. Assay: immunoSEQ multiplex PCR; the TCRdb copy retains only in-frame clones and omits some. This sample has roughly 51,000 clones, with 45% to 55% found just once. This clone was observed a handful of times. What it binds is not known. This CDR3 has 14 residues. The junction had 7 bases not matched to a gene; V was cut back by 5 bases and J by 4 bases. Germline CDR1 reads MNHEY; CDR2 reads SMNVEV (reference sequence).

The sequence derives from a human donor with chronic lymphocytic leukemia. The genes are TRBV27 and TRBJ1-2; 7 bases align to TRBD1. The specimen was PBMCs, collected after 12 months of ibrutinib treatment. Here the CDR3 DNA reads TGTGCCAGCAGTCCGCGGACAGGCGGCTATGGCTACACCTTC. This gives the protein CASSPRTGGYGYTF.